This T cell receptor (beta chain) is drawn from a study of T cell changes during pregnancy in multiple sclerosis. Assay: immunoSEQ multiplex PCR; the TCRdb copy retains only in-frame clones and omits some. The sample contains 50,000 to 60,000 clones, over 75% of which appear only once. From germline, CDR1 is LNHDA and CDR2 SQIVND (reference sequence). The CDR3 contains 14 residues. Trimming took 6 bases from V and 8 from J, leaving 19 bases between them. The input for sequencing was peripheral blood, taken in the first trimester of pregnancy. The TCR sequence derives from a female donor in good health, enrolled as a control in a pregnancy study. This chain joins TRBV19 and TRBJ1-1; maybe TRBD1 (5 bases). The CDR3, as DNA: TGTGCCAGTAGCCTTGGGAGGCGTGAGGGGGAAGCTTTCTTT. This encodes CASSLGRREGEAFF.